The source of this T cell receptor (beta chain) is a study of cytomegalovirus exposure and HLA in healthy donors. For the study at large: A later analysis reported the approximately 120 validation repertoires used the same platform as the approximately 650 first-cohort repertoires.

Comments on this clone: Antigen unknown.

Clones were sequenced by immunoSEQ multiplex PCR, and TCRdb holds only the in-frame ones, with some missing. The sample records 82,000 or so clones, about 95% being singletons. Study-wide points: Three of the chains that were CMV-associated were confirmed in vitro to be specific for CMV antigens. The study put some 160 TCR beta chains on its list as cytomegalovirus-associated. Reportedly, cytomegalovirus status was diagnosed with high sensitivity and specificity.

Looked up from germline, CDR1 is GTSNPN and CDR2 is SVGIG (reference sequence). V shed 8 bases and J 5 bases; nucleotides not matched to a gene: 10. CDR3 length equals 14 residues. The specimen was PBMCs. The TCR originated in a woman younger than 30 in good health and CMV-seronegative. V and J are TRBV30 and TRBJ2-3; 10 positions agree with TRBD2. This CDR3 is CATDLAGAGDTQYF. CDR3 DNA sequence: TGTGCCACCGATCTAGCGGGAGCGGGAGATACGCAGTATTTT.